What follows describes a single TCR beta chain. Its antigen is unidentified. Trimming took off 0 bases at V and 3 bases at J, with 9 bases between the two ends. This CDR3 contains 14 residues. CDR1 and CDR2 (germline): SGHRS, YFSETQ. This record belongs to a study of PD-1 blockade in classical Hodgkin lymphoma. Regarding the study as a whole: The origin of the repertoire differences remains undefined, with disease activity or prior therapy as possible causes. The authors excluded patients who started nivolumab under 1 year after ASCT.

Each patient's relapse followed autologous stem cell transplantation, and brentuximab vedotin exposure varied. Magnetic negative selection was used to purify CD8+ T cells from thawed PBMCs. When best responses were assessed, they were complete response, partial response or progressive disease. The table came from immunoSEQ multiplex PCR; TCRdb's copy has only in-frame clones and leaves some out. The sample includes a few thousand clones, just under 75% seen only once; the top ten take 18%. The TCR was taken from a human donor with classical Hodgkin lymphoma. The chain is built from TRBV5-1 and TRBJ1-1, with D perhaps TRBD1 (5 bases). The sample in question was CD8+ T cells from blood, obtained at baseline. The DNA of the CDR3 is TGCGCCAGCAGCTTGGGAGGGGTAGACACTGAAGCTTTCTTT. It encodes CASSLGGVDTEAFF.